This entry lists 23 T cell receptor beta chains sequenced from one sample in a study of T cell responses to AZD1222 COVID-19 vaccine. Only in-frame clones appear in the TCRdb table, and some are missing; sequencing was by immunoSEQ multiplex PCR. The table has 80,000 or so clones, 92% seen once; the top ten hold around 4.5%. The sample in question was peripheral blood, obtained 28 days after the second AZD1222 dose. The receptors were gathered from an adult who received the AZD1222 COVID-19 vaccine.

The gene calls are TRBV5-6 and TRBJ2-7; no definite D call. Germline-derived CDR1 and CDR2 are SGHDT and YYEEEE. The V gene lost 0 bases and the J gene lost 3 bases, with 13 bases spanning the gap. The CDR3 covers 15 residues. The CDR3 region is CASSLEAESFYEQYF. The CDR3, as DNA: TGTGCCAGCAGCTTGGAGGCAGAGTCATTCTACGAGCAGTACTTC.

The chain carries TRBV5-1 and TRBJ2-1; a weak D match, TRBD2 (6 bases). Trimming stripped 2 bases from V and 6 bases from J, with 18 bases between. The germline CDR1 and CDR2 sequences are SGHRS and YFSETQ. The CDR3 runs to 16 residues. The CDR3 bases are TGCGCCAGCAGCTTTCCTAGCCGGGAGATTGTCAATGAGCAGTTCTTC. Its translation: CASSFPSREIVNEQFF.

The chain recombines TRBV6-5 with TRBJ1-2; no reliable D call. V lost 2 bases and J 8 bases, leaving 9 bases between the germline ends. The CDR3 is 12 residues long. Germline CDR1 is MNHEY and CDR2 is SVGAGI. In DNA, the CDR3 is TGTGCCAGCAGTTACGCCGGGATAGGCTACACCTTC. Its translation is CASSYAGIGYTF.

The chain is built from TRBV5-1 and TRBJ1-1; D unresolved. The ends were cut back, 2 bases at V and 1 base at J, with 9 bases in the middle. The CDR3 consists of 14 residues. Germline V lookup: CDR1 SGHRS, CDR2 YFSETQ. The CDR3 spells CASSLDLTNTEAFF. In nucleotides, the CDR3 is TGCGCCAGCAGCTTAGACTTAACGAACACTGAAGCTTTCTTT.

This chain's CDR3 is CASSLFLGQGPDGQFF. In nucleotides, the CDR3 is TGTGCCAGCAGTTTATTCCTTGGACAGGGGCCGGATGGGCAGTTCTTC. This sequence joins TRBV27 and TRBJ2-1; 9 nucleotides align to TRBD1. This CDR3 region has 16 residues. Unmatched junction bases numbered 13, after V lost 1 base and J lost 12 bases. In germline, CDR1 is MNHEY, CDR2 SMNVEV (reference sequence).

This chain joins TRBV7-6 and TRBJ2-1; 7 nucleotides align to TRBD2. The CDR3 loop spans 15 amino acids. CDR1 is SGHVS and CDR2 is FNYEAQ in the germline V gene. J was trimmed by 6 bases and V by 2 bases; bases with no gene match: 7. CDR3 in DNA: TGTGCCAGCAGCTTATTTGCGGGAGCCCGCAATGAGCAGTTCTTC. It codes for CASSLFAGARNEQFF.

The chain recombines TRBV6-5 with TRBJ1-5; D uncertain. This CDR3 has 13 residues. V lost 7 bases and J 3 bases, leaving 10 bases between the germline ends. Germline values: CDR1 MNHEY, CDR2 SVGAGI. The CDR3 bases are TGTGCCAGCACCTCACGGCCCAATCAGCCCCAGCATTTT. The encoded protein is CASTSRPNQPQHF.

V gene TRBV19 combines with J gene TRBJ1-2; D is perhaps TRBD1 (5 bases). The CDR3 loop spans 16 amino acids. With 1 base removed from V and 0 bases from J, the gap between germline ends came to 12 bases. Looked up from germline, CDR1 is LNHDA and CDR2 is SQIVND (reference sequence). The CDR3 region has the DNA TGTGCCAGTAGTATAGGTCAGGGAGAAACTAACTATGGCTACACCTTC. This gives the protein CASSIGQGETNYGYTF.

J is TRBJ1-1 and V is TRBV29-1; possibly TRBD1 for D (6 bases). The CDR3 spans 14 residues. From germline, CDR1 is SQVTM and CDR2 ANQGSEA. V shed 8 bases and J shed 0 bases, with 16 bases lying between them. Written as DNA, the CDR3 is TGCAGCTCCCTGGTCAGGGGACTGAACACTGAAGCTTTCTTT. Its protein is CSSLVRGLNTEAFF.

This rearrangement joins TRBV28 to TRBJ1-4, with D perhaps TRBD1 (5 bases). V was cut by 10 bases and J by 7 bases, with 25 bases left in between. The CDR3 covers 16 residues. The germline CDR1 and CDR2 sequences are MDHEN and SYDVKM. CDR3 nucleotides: TGTGCCACCGCCTCGGGGGTGGGACTCGAAGGTGAAAAACTGTTTTTT. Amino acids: CATASGVGLEGEKLFF.

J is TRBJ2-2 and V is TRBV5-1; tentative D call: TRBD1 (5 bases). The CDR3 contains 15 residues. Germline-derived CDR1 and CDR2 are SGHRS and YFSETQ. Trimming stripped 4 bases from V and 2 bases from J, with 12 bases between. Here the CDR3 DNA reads TGCGCCAGCAGCACCCCTCGGACAAACACCGGGGAGCTGTTTTTT. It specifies CASSTPRTNTGELFF.

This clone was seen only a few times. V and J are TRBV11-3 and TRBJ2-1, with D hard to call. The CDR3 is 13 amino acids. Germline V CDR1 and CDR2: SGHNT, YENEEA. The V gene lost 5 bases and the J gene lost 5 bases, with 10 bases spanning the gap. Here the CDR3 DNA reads TGTGCCAGCAGCCCCTCCGCGAACAATGAGCAGTTCTTC. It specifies CASSPSANNEQFF.

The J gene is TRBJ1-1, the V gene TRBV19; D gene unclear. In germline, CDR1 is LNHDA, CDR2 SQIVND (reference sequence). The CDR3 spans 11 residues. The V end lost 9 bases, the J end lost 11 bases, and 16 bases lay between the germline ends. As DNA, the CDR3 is TGTGCCAGCAGAGTCCTAGACAAGGCTTTCTTT. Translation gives CASRVLDKAFF.

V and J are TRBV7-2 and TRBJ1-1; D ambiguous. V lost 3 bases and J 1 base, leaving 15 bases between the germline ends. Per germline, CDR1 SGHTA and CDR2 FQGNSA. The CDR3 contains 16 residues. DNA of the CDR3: TGTGCCAGCAGCTTGTTCCCAGTAGGTGAGAACACTGAAGCTTTCTTT. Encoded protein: CASSLFPVGENTEAFF.

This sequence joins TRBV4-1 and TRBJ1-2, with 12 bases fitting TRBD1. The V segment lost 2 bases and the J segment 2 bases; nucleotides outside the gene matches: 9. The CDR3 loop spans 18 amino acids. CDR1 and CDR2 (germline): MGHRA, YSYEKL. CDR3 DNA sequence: TGCGCCAGCAGCCAACTAGTCCCGGGACAGGGGGCAAACTATGGCTACACCTTC. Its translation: CASSQLVPGQGANYGYTF.

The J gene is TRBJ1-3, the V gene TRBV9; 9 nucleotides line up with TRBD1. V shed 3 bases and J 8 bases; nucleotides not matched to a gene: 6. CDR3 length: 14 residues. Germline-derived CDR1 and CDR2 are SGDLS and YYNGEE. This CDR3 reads CASSEHRGQDTIYF. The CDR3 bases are TGTGCCAGCAGCGAGCACAGGGGGCAGGACACCATATATTTT.

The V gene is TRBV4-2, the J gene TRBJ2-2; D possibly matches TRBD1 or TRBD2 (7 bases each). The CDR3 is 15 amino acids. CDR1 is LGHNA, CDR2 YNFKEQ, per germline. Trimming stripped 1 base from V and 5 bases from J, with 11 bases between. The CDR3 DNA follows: TGTGCCAGCAGCCAAGCCAGGGGGGGAACCGGGGAGCTGTTTTTT. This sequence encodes CASSQARGGTGELFF.

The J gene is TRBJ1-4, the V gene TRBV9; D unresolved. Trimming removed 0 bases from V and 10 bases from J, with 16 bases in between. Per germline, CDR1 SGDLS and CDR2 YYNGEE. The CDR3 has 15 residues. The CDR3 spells CASSVEGGGNRKLFF. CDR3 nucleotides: TGTGCCAGCAGCGTAGAGGGCGGCGGGAACAGAAAACTGTTTTTT.

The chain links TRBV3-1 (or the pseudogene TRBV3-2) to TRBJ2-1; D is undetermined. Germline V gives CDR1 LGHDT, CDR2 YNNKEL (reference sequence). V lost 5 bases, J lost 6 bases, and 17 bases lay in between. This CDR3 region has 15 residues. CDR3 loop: CASSLAPLASNEQFF. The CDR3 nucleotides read TGTGCCAGCAGCTTAGCCCCCCTGGCGAGCAATGAGCAGTTCTTC.

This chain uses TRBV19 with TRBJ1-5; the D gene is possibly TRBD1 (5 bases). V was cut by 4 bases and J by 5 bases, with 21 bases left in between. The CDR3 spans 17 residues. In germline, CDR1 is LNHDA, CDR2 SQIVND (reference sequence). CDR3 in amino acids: CASSSQILGDRDQPQHF. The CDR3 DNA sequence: TGTGCCAGTAGTAGCCAAATATTGGGGGATAGGGATCAGCCCCAGCATTTT.

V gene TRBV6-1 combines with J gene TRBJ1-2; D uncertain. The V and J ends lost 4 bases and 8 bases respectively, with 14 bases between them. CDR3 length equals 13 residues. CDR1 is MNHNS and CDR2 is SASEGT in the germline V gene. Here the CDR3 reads CASSVARLGGYTF. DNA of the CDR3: TGTGCCAGCAGTGTAGCCAGGCTCGGAGGCTACACCTTC.

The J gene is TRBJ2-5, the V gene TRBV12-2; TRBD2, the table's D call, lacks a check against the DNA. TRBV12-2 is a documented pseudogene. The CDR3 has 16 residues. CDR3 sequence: CASRLDPRPMSETQYF. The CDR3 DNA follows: TGTGCAAGTCGCTTAGATCCGAGGCCCATGAGCGAGACCCAGTACTTC.

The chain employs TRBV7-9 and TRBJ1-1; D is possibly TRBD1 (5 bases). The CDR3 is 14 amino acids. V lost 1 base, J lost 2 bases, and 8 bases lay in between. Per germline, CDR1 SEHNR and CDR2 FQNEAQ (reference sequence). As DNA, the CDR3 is TGTGCCAGCAGCTTAGGACAGATCAACACTGAAGCTTTCTTT. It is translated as CASSLGQINTEAFF.